This T cell receptor beta chain was profiled in a study of blood T cells in healthy people across ages. Study observations and caveats: Unknown CMV status may confound age-related changes in expanded clones.

This clonotype was seen more than once but under ten times. Its antigen is unknown. Through a sample-barcoded 5' primer and a J-beta primer mix, a second PCR was run for roughly 7 to 11 cycles. MiXCR was run by TCRdb on the 5' RACE reads, yielding one entry per CDR3 protein. The sample consists of roughly 1.9 million distinct CDR3 sequences, about two fifths of them appearing once. Trimming stripped 2 bases from V and 4 bases from J, with 18 bases between. This CDR3 has 17 residues. Germline V gene lookup returns CDR1 SGHTA and CDR2 FQGTGA. The receptor was isolated from a human donor in good health. The genes are TRBV7-3 and TRBJ2-1; TRBD1 is a possible D gene (6 bases). Sequencing used blood. The CDR3 loop is CASSLGMQGSLYNEQFF. In DNA form, the CDR3 reads TGTGCCAGCAGCTTAGGAATGCAGGGGAGTCTATACAATGAGCAGTTCTTC.